Sequencing of this T cell receptor beta chain was carried out in a study of human T cells and chemical hapten exposure. TCRdb re-called the RACE reads with MiXCR, one entry per CDR3 protein. The sample records around 100,000 distinct CDR3 sequences, roughly 11% being singletons. The time point denotes: patch test 1, 2 weeks after DPC sensitization. Documented treatment: therapeutic diphenylcyclopropenone sensitization with weekly scalp DPC. In its sample, this clonotype was seen a few times. The CDR3 runs 16 residues. Per the germline V gene, CDR1 is SQVTM and CDR2 is ANQGSEA. With V trimmed by 1 base and J by 2 bases, 11 bases remained unmatched.

Here the sequenced sample was whole blood, taken in connection with sensitization to the hapten diphenylcyclopropenone (DPC). The receptor was isolated from a woman in her thirties or forties with alopecia areata. Some clones in this sample may be carry-over from other donors' samples. This chain joins TRBV29-1 and TRBJ2-7; TRBD2 agrees at 7 bases. For the CDR3, the DNA is TGCAGCGTTGAAGGTTCTAGCGGCACAAGAACCTACGAGCAGTACTTC. Its translation: CSVEGSSGTRTYEQYF.